Reported below is one T cell receptor beta chain. Its antigen remains unidentified. A multiplex PCR was run with 60 Vbeta primers and 13 Jbeta primers. Libraries were prepared by immunoSEQ multiplex PCR; TCRdb keeps only in-frame clonotypes and omits some of them. In the table there are 140,000 to 150,000 clones, roughly four fifths of which are singletons. These data belong to a study of cytomegalovirus exposure and HLA in healthy donors. Broader study findings: The majority of CMV-associated TCR beta chains were reported as apparently HLA-restricted in a later analysis. In a later analysis, parvovirus B19, influenza, CMV and Epstein-Barr virus appeared linked to several top co-occurrence clusters.

The TCR sequence derives from a man aged 25 to 40 in good health and CMV-seronegative. Sequences were obtained from PBMCs.

In DNA form, the CDR3 reads TGTGCCAGCAGCTTGAGGAGCTCTGGGGCCAACGTCCTGACTTTC. It is translated as CASSLRSSGANVLTF. The chain carries TRBV7-2 and TRBJ2-6, with D uncertain. The V and J ends lost 3 bases and 0 bases respectively, with 6 bases between them. The CDR3 is 15 amino acids. Germline V gene data show CDR1 as SGHTA and CDR2 as FQGNSA.